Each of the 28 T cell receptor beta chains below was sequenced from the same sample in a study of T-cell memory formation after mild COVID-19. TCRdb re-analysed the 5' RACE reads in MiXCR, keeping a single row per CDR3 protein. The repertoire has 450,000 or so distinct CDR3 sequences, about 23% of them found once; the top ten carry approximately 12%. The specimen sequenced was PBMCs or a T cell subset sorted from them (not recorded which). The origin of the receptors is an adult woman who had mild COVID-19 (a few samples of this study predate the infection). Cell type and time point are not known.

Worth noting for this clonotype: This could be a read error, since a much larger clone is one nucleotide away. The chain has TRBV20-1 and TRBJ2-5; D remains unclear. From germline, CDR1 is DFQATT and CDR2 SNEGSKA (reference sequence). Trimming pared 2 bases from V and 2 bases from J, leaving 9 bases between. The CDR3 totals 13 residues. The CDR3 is CSARYPQQETQYF. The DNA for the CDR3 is TGCAGTGCTAGATATCCACAGCAAGAGACCCAGTACTTC.

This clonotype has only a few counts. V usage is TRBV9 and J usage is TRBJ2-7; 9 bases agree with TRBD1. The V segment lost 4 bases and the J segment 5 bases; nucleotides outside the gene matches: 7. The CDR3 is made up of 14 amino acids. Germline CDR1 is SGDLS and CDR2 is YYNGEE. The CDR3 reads CASSPRDREDEQYF. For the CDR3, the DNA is TGTGCCAGCAGCCCGCGGGACAGGGAGGACGAGCAGTACTTC.

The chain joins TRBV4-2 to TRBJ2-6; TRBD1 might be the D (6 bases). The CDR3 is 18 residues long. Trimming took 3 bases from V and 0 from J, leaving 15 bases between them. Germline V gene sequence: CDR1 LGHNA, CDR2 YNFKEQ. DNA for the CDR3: TGTGCCAGCAGCCAGGGGGCGATGGGCTCCTCTGGGGCCAACGTCCTGACTTTC. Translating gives CASSQGAMGSSGANVLTF.

The CDR3 protein is CASSLVAGGNYGYTF. In nucleotides, the CDR3 is TGTGCCAGCAGCTTAGTTGCGGGGGGCAACTATGGCTACACCTTC. The chain combines TRBV7-2 with TRBJ1-2; D is perhaps TRBD1 (6 bases). This CDR3 comprises 15 residues. Germline V lookup: CDR1 SGHTA, CDR2 FQGNSA. V was shortened by 1 base and J by 2 bases, with 11 bases between the two germline ends.

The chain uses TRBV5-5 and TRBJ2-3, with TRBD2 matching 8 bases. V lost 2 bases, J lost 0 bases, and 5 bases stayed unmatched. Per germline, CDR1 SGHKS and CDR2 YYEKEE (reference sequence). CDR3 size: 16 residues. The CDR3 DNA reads TGTGCCAGCAGCTTAAGCGGGGGAACTAGCACAGATACGCAGTATTTT. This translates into CASSLSGGTSTDTQYF.

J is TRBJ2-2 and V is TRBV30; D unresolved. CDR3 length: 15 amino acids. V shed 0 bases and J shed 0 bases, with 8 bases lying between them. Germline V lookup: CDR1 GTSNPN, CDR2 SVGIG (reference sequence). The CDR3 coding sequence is TGTGCCTGGAGTGTAGGAACTACGAACACCGGGGAGCTGTTTTTT. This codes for CAWSVGTTNTGELFF.

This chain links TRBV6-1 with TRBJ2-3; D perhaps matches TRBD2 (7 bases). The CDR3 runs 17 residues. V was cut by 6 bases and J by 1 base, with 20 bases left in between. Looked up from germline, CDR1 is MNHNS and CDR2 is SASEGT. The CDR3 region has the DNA TGTGCCAGCAGGTGGAGGGGGGGCGGAGAGGGCACAGATACGCAGTATTTT. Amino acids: CASRWRGGGEGTDTQYF.

The CDR3: CASKSDRTGSYEQYF. CDR3 coding DNA: TGTGCCAGTAAATCCGACAGAACGGGATCCTACGAGCAGTACTTC. This sequence joins TRBV2 and TRBJ2-7; D possibly uses TRBD1 or TRBD2 (5 bases each). This CDR3 comprises 15 residues. V lost 9 bases, J lost 1 base, and 19 bases lay in between. Germline assignment: CDR1 SNHLY and CDR2 FYNNEI.

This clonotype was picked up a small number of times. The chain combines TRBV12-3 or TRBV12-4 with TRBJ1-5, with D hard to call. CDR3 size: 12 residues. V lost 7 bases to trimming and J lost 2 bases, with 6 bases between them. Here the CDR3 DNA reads TGTGCCAGCATGTGGGGCAATCAGCCCCAGCATTTT. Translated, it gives CASMWGNQPQHF.

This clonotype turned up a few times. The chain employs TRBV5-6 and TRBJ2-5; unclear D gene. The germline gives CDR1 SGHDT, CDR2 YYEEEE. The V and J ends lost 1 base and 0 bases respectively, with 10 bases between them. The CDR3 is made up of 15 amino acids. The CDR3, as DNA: TGTGCCAGCAGCTTGCCACAGATTTACCAAGAGACCCAGTACTTC. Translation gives CASSLPQIYQETQYF. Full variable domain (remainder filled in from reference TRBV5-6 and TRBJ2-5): DAGVTQSPTHLIKTRGQQVTLRCSPKSGHDTVSWYQQALGQGPQFIFQYYEEEERQRGNFPDRFSGHQFPNYSSELNVNALLLGDSALYLCASSLPQIYQETQYFGPGTRLLVL.

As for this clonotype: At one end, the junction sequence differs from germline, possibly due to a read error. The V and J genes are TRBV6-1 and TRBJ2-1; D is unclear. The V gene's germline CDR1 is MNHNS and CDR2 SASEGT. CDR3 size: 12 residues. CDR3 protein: CASSDQPRSSYF. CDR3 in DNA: TGTGCCAGCAGTGACCAGCCCAGATCGAGTTACTTC.

The CDR3 coding sequence is TGTGCCAGCAGTCCTCGACAGGAGAGGAGCACAGATACGCAGTATTTT. It yields the protein CASSPRQERSTDTQYF. This chain links TRBV12-3 or TRBV12-4 with TRBJ2-3; weak D call: TRBD1 (6 bases). V was pared by 5 bases and J by 0 bases, with 15 bases between. This CDR3 contains 16 residues.

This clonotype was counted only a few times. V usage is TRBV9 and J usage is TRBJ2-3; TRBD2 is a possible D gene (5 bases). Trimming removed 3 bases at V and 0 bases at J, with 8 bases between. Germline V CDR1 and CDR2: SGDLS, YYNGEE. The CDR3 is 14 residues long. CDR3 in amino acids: CASSGEGSTDTQYF. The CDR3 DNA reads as TGTGCCAGCAGCGGAGAGGGCAGCACAGATACGCAGTATTTT.

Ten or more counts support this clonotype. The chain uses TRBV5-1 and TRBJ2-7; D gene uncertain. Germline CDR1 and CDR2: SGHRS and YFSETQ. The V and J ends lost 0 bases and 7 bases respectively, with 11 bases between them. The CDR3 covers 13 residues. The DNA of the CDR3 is TGCGCCAGCAGCTTGGCCGGATCGAGGGAGCAGTACTTC. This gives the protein CASSLAGSREQYF.

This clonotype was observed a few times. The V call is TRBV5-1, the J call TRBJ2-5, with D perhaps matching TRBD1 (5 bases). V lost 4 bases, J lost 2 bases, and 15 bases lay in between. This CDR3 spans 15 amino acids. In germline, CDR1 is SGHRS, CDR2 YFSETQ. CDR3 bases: TGCGCCAGCAGCCCCGGTCCAGGGCTTCAAGAGACCCAGTACTTC. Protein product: CASSPGPGLQETQYF.

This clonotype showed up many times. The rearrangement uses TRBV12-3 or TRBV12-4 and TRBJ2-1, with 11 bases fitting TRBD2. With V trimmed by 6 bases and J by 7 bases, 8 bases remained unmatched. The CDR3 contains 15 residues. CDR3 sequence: CASSSLAGGENEQFF. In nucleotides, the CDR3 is TGTGCCAGCAGCAGTCTAGCGGGGGGCGAAAATGAGCAGTTCTTC.

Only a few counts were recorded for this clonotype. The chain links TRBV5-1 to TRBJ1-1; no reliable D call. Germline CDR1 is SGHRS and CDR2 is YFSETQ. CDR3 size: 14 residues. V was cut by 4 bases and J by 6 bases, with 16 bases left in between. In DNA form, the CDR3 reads TGCGCCAGCAGCCTGGCCCCCGACAACTCTGAAGCTTTCTTT. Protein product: CASSLAPDNSEAFF.

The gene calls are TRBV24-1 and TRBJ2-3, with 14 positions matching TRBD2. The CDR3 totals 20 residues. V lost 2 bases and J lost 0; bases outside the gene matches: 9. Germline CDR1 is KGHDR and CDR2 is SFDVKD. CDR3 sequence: CATSDWGLAGEDISTDTQYF. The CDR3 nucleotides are TGTGCCACCAGTGATTGGGGACTAGCGGGAGAGGATATTAGCACAGATACGCAGTATTTT.

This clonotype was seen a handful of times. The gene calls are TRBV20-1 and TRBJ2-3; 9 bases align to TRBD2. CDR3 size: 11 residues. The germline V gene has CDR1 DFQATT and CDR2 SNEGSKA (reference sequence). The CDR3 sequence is CSAGGPDTQYF. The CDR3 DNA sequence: TGCAGCGCGGGGGGGCCAGATACGCAGTATTTT.

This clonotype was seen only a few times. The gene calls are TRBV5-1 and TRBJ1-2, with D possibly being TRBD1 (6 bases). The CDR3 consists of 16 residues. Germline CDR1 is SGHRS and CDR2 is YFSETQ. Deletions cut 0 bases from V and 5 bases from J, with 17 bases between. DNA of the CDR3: TGCGCCAGCAGCTTGGAATTAACAGGACAGCTTTATGGCTACACCTTC. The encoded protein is CASSLELTGQLYGYTF.

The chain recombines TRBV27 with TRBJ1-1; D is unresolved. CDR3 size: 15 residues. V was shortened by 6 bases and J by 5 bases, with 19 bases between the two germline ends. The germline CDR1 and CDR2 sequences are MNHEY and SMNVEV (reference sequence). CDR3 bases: TGTGCCAGCAGGGATAAGCTGAACCTTAGAACTGAAGCTTTCTTT. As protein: CASRDKLNLRTEAFF.

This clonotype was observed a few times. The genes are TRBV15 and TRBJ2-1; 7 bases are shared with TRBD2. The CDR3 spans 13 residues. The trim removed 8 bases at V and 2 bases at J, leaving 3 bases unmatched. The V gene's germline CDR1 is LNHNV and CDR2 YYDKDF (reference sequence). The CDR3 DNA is TGTGCCACCGGGACTATTCCCTACAATGAGCAGTTCTTC. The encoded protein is CATGTIPYNEQFF. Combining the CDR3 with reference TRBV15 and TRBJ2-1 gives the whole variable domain DAMVIQNPRYQVTQFGKPVTLSCSQTLNHNVMYWYQQKSSQAPKLLFHYYDKDFNNEADTPDNFQSRRPNTSFCFLDIRSPGLGDTAMYLCATGTIPYNEQFFGPGTRLTVL.

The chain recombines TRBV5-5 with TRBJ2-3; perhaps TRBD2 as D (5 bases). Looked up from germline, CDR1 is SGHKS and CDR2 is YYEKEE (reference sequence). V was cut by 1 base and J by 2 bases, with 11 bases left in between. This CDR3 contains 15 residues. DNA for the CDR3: TGTGCCAGCAGCTTGAGGGAGCCGCCCACAGATACGCAGTATTTT. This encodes CASSLREPPTDTQYF.

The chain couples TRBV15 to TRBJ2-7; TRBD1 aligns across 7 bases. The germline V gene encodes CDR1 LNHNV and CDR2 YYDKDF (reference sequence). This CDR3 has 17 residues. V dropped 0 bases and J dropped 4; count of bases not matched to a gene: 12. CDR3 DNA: TGTGCCACCAGCAGAGATCGGTGGGACAGCGGTCCGTACGAGCAGTACTTC. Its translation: CATSRDRWDSGPYEQYF. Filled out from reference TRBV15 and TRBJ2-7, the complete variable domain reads DAMVIQNPRYQVTQFGKPVTLSCSQTLNHNVMYWYQQKSSQAPKLLFHYYDKDFNNEADTPDNFQSRRPNTSFCFLDIRSPGLGDTAMYLCATSRDRWDSGPYEQYFGPGTRLTVT.

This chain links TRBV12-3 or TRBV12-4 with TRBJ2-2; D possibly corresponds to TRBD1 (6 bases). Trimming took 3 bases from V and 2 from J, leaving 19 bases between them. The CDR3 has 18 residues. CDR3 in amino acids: CASSFPLVGTKNTGELFF. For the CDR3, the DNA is TGTGCCAGCAGTTTCCCCCTGGTCGGGACAAAAAACACCGGGGAGCTGTTTTTT.

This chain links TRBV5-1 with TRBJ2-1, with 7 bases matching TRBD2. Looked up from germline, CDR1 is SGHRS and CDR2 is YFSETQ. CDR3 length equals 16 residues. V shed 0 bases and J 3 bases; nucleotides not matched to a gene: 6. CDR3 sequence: CASSLEVASGYNEQFF. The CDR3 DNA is TGCGCCAGCAGCTTGGAAGTGGCTAGCGGCTACAATGAGCAGTTCTTC. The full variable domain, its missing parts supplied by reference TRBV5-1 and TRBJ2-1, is KAGVTQTPRYLIKTRGQQVTLSCSPISGHRSVSWYQQTPGQGLQFLFEYFSETQRNKGNFPGRFSGRQFSNSRSEMNVSTLELGDSALYLCASSLEVASGYNEQFFGPGTRLTVL.

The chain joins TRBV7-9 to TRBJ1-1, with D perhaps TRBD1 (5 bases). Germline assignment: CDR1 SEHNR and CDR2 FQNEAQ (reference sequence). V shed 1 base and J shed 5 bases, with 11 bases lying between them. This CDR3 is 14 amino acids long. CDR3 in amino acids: CASSLVVGRTEAFF. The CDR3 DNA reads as TGTGCCAGCAGCTTAGTGGTGGGACGTACTGAAGCTTTCTTT.

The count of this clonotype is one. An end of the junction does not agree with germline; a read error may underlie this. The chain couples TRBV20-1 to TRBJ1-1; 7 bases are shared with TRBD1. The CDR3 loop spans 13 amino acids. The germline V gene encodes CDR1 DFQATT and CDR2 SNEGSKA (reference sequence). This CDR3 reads CSARLQGNTEDFF. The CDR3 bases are TGCAGTGCTAGGTTACAGGGGAACACTGAAGATTTCTTT.